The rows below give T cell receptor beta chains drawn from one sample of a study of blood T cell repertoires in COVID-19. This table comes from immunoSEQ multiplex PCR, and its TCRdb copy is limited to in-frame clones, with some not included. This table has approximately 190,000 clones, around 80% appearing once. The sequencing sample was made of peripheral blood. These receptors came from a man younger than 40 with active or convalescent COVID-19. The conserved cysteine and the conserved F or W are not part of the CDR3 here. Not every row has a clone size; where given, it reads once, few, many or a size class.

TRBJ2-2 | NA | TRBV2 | ASSDSVNTGELF
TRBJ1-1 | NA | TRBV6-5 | ASSKPVDSPTEAF
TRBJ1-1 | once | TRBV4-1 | ASSQPSVFGGGTEAF
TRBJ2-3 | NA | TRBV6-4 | ASSDGPTSTDTQY
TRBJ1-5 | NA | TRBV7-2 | ASSLRTGDQPQH
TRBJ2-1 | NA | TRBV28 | ASRDDRGPYNEQF
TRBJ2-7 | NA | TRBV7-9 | ASSSGAKDRVHEQY
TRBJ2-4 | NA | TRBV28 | ASSFEVFKNIQY
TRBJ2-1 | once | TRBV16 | ASSQGTGFYEQF
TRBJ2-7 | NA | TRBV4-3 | ASSQDQGPYEQY
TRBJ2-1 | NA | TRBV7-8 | ASSLEEGPYNEQF
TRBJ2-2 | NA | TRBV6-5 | ASSYSTGGAAGELF
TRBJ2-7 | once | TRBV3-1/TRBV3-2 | ASSQGGASYEQY
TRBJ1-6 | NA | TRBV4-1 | ASSQLGGQGGSPLH
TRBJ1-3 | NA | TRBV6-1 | ASKEAPPATVGQGNTIY
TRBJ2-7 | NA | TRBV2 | ASSEASGTGLAGGSYEQY
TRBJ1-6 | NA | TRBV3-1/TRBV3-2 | ASSQRGRESPLH
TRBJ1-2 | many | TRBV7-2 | ASSSRDRDGYT
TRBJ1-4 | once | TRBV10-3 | AIRGTVNEKLF
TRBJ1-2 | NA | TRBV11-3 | ASSGPKGAYGYT
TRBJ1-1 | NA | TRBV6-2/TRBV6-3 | ASSPTGGRAF
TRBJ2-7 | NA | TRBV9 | ASSVRAGPTYEQY
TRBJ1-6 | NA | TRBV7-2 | ASSRDGTGTGSPLH
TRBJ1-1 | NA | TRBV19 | ASSLTGGARTEAF
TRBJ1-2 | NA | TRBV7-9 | ASSPTGTERNYGYT
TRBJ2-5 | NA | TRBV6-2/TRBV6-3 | ASSLPTSGETQY
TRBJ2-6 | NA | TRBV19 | ASSIAAGARSGANVLT
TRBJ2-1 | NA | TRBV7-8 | ASSSSGTRYNEQF
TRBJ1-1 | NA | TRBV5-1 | ASSAGDRLNTEAF
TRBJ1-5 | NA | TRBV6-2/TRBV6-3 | ASSYVRGNYAQH
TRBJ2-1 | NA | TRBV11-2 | ASSLGDTPRNEQF
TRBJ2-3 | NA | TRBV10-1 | ASRDLASGTQY
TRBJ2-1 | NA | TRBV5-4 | ASSFRQEQF
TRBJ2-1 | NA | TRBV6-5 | ASSYSRNNEQF
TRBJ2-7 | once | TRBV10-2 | ASPPPFRGEGPYEQY
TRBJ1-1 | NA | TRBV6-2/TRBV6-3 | ASSPLGGNTEAF
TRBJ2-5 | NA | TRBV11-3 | ASSAGAGVGETQY
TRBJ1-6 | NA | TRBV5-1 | ASSAEQAENSPLH